The 11 T cell receptor beta chains below all came from one sample that was sequenced in a study of blood T cell repertoires in COVID-19 (dated by TCRdb to the early 2020s). The library was made by the immunoSEQ multiplex PCR assay. TCRdb carries this immuneACCESS record with in-frame sequences only. Its versions omit some clonotypes, under half of them owing to an unresolved V gene in the studies checked, with the rest unexplained. The sample has 120,000 to 150,000 clones on record, approximately 88% of them singletons. The ten largest clonotypes hold 28% of the sample. What was sequenced was peripheral blood. The receptors were sampled from a human donor in a cohort sampled during active COVID-19.

The J gene is TRBJ2-1, the V gene TRBV6-4; 7 positions agree with TRBD1. V was clipped by 1 base and J by 5 bases; unmatched bases: 5. The CDR3 is 15 residues long. The germline V gene has CDR1 MRHNA and CDR2 SNTAGT. The CDR3 spells CASSDLGGTDNEQFF. As DNA, the CDR3 is TGTGCCAGCAGTGACTTAGGGGGCACCGACAATGAGCAGTTCTTC.

The rearrangement joins TRBV5-1 to TRBJ2-5; 10 bases are shared with TRBD1. CDR3 length: 15 amino acids. Trimming took 4 bases from V and 7 from J; bases not matched to a gene: 10. Looked up from germline, CDR1 is SGHRS and CDR2 is YFSETQ. The CDR3 DNA reads as TGCGCCAGCAGCCCTACCACCGGGACAGGGGCGACCCAGTACTTC. This sequence encodes CASSPTTGTGATQYF.

This clone was counted a single time. This rearrangement joins TRBV5-1 to TRBJ2-3; D possibly corresponds to TRBD2 (6 bases). The germline gives CDR1 SGHRS, CDR2 YFSETQ. The CDR3 has 13 amino acids. V lost 6 bases to trimming and J lost 1 base, with 9 bases between them. CDR3 amino acids: CASKGLRTDTQYF. The CDR3 nucleotides read TGCGCCAGCAAGGGACTCCGCACAGATACGCAGTATTTT. The complete variable domain, with remaining parts taken from reference TRBV5-1 and TRBJ2-3, reads KAGVTQTPRYLIKTRGQQVTLSCSPISGHRSVSWYQQTPGQGLQFLFEYFSETQRNKGNFPGRFSGRQFSNSRSEMNVSTLELGDSALYLCASKGLRTDTQYFGPGTRLTVL.

V and J are TRBV6-6 and TRBJ1-1, with TRBD1 matching over 8 bases. The CDR3 has 15 residues. Germline V gene data show CDR1 as MNHNY and CDR2 as SVGAGI (reference sequence). After removal of 6 bases from V and 1 base from J, the junction contained 7 bases not matched to a gene. The DNA of the CDR3 is TGTGCCAGCAGAAAAATGGACAGGGAGAACACTGAAGCTTTCTTT. It specifies CASRKMDRENTEAFF.

This rearrangement joins TRBV4-2 to TRBJ2-2; a weak D match, TRBD1 (6 bases). CDR1 and CDR2 from the germline V gene are LGHNA and YNFKEQ. The V and J ends lost 1 base and 0 bases respectively, with 6 bases between them. The CDR3 has 15 residues. This CDR3 is CASSQGGPNTGELFF. In nucleotides, the CDR3 is TGTGCCAGCAGCCAAGGGGGGCCGAACACCGGGGAGCTGTTTTTT.

The genes are TRBV28 and TRBJ1-4, with 7 bases aligning to TRBD1. In germline, CDR1 is MDHEN, CDR2 SYDVKM. The CDR3 sequence is 15 residues long. After removal of 5 bases from V and 12 bases from J, the junction contained 15 bases not matched to a gene. The CDR3 nucleotides read TGTGCCAGCAGTGACACAGGGGCGCCTCTCGAAGAACTGTTTTTT. Translated: CASSDTGAPLEELFF.

The genes are TRBV18 and TRBJ2-3; 7 bases match TRBD2. Losses at the gene ends were 4 bases for V and 9 bases for J; bases not matched to a gene: 4. Germline V gene sequence: CDR1 KGHSH, CDR2 LQKENI. The CDR3 sequence is 12 residues long. In DNA, the CDR3 is TGTGCCAGCTCACGAGGGGAGGGGACGCAGTATTTT. Protein product: CASSRGEGTQYF.

This chain uses TRBV5-4 with TRBJ2-6; 8 bases are a match to TRBD1. The CDR3 contains 17 residues. Germline CDR1 and CDR2: SGHNT and YYREEE (reference sequence). The V gene end was trimmed by 4 bases and the J gene end by 2 bases; junction bases not matched to a gene: 8. CDR3 amino acids: CASSPRTGRPGANVLTF. The CDR3 DNA is TGTGCCAGCAGCCCGAGGACAGGGAGGCCTGGGGCCAACGTCCTGACTTTC.

V gene TRBV6-5 combines with J gene TRBJ1-4, with 8 positions matching TRBD1. The V gene's germline CDR1 is MNHEY and CDR2 SVGAGI. V trimming: 0 bases; J trimming: 8 bases; junction bases outside the gene matches: 8. CDR3 length: 16 residues. CDR3 DNA sequence: TGTGCCAGCAGTTACTCGAGCAGGGGGCCGGGGGAAAAACTGTTTTTT. It codes for CASSYSSRGPGEKLFF.

The chain employs TRBV4-3 and TRBJ2-7; 8 nucleotides match TRBD1. CDR3 length: 16 residues. Per germline, CDR1 LGHNA and CDR2 YSLEER. V lost 0 bases to trimming and J lost 2 bases; unmatched junction nucleotides: 6. The CDR3 nucleotides are TGCGCCAGCAGCCAAGATGGCGGGGACAGGCCCTACGAGCAGTACTTC. As protein: CASSQDGGDRPYEQYF.

This chain uses TRBV6-1 with TRBJ2-1, with a tentative D call TRBD2 (6 bases). The germline V and J ends were trimmed by 0 bases and 3 bases, with 15 bases remaining between them. Germline V gene lookup returns CDR1 MNHNS and CDR2 SASEGT. The CDR3 is 17 residues long. CDR3 bases: TGTGCCAGCAGTGAAGCCGGGACTCCGTGGGGCTACAATGAGCAGTTCTTC. Protein sequence: CASSEAGTPWGYNEQFF.